The rows below give T cell receptor beta chains drawn from one sample of a study of T cell responses to AZD1222 COVID-19 vaccine. Clones were read by immunoSEQ multiplex PCR, and TCRdb kept only the in-frame ones, dropping some. The table records 170,000 or so clones, 90% of them present only once. The specimen was peripheral blood, collected on day 0 of AZD1222 vaccination. These TCRs come from an adult in good health. Both conserved end residues are part of each CDR3. The D gene is left open where the match is weak. Not every row has a clone size; where given, it reads once, few, many or a size class.

TRBD1	few	TRBJ1-2	TRBV5-1	TGCGCCAGCAGCACGGGACAGGGTAGTGGCTACACCTTC	CASSTGQGSGYTF
NA	NA	TRBJ2-3	TRBV4-3	TGCGCCAGCAGCCAAGCCTTGGTGGCGAGCACAGATACGCAGTATTTT	CASSQALVASTDTQYF
TRBD2	NA	TRBJ2-2	TRBV6-6	TGTGCCAGCAGCCGATCTCCTAGCGGGGGGGTCAACACCGGGGAGCTGTTTTTT	CASSRSPSGGVNTGELFF
NA	NA	TRBJ1-1	TRBV19	TGTGCCAGTAGTTTAACGAAGGTCACTGAAGCTTTCTTT	CASSLTKVTEAFF
NA	NA	TRBJ2-3	TRBV11-1	TGTGCCAGCAGCAACCCTGGGACCCCACCGTATACGCAGTATTTT	CASSNPGTPPYTQYF
NA	NA	TRBJ2-1	TRBV19	TGTGCCAGTAGCCCCGGGACCCCCGACAATGAGCAGTTCTTC	CASSPGTPDNEQFF
TRBD1	NA	TRBJ1-6	TRBV7-8	TGTGCCAGCAGCCAACCCGGGACAGGGGTTTCACCCCTCCACTTT	CASSQPGTGVSPLHF
NA	once	TRBJ1-1	TRBV5-6	TGTGCCAGCAGCCGCGATACCCTAGGGGGGTACACTGAAGCTTTCTTT	CASSRDTLGGYTEAFF
NA	NA	TRBJ2-7	TRBV18	TGTGCCAGCTCACCACCCGCGGACGGAGCCTACGAGCAGTACTTC	CASSPPADGAYEQYF
TRBD2	NA	TRBJ2-1	TRBV4-3	TGCGCCAGCAGCCAGGGGACTAGCGGACACAATGAGCAGTTCTTC	CASSQGTSGHNEQFF
NA	NA	TRBJ1-2	TRBV7-9	TGTGCCAGCAGCCGAGGGGGTACTAACTATGGCTACACCTTC	CASSRGGTNYGYTF
NA	NA	TRBJ2-3	TRBV4-3	TGCGCCAGCAGCCAAGCGGGACTTAGCACAGATACGCAGTATTTT	CASSQAGLSTDTQYF
TRBD1	NA	TRBJ2-2	TRBV4-2	TGTGCCAGCAGCCGGGACAGGGTTGGCACCGGGGAGCTGTTTTTT	CASSRDRVGTGELFF
TRBD1	NA	TRBJ1-2	TRBV4-1	TGCGCCAGCAGCCACGCGGGGACAGAAAAACCCTATGGCTACACCTTC	CASSHAGTEKPYGYTF
NA	NA	TRBJ2-7	TRBV4-2	TGTGCCAGCAGCCAAGAGCCGGGGGTGAACCCCTACGAGCAGTACTTC	CASSQEPGVNPYEQYF
TRBD2	NA	TRBJ2-1	TRBV3-1/TRBV3-2	TGTGCCAGCAGCCAACTAGCGGGGGCCTACAATGAGCAGTTCTTC	CASSQLAGAYNEQFF
TRBD2	NA	TRBJ2-2	TRBV30	TGTGCCTGGAGCTCATACAGCGGGGCGAACACCGGGGAGCTGTTTTTT	CAWSSYSGANTGELFF
NA	NA	TRBJ2-2	TRBV19	TGTGCCAGTAGCGTAAGGGGGACCGGGGAGCTGTTTTTT	CASSVRGTGELFF
NA	NA	TRBJ1-2	TRBV5-5	TGTGCCAGCAGCTTGCAGGGGCAGTTCAACTATGGCTACACCTTC	CASSLQGQFNYGYTF
TRBD2	NA	TRBJ2-1	TRBV7-8	TGTGCCAGCAGCCACTTAGTCTTCGCGGGGGGGCTTATTTCCTACAATGAGCAGTTCTTC	CASSHLVFAGGLISYNEQFF
NA	once	TRBJ1-1	TRBV19	TGTGCCAGTAGTCTCCCCGGGCCACAAGCTTTCTTT	CASSLPGPQAFF
NA	once	TRBJ1-2	TRBV7-2	TGTGCCAGCAGCTTAGGGCGGGGAGCTAACTATGGCTACACCTTC	CASSLGRGANYGYTF
TRBD1	NA	TRBJ1-5	TRBV27	TGTGCCAGCAGTCTGACCGGACAGGGGAGTATGCCCCAGCATTTT	CASSLTGQGSMPQHF
NA	NA	TRBJ1-1	TRBV12-5	TGTGCTAGTGGTCTAGGCCCTGATATGAACACTGAAGCTTTCTTT	CASGLGPDMNTEAFF
TRBD2	NA	TRBJ2-3	TRBV7-2	TGTGCCAGCAGCCGGGGGGAGGGCACAGATACGCAGTATTTT	CASSRGEGTDTQYF
TRBD1	NA	TRBJ2-4	TRBV19	TGTGCCAGTAGCAGGACAGGGGGAAACATTCAGTACTTC	CASSRTGGNIQYF
TRBD1	NA	TRBJ1-2	TRBV15	TGTGCCACCAGCAGAGATTGGGACAGGGAAAAGCGTGGCTACACCTTC	CATSRDWDREKRGYTF
NA	NA	TRBJ1-3	TRBV9	TGTGCCAGCAGCGAAGGGGCCCTCTCTGGAAACACCATATATTTT	CASSEGALSGNTIYF
NA	NA	TRBJ2-1	TRBV7-2	TGTGCCAGCAGCCGGACCCTTGGGGTGGTATGGAATGAGCAGTTCTTC	CASSRTLGVVWNEQFF
NA	NA	TRBJ1-5	TRBV21-1	TGTGCCAGCAGCAAACGACAGTACAATGATCAGCCCCAGCATTTT	CASSKRQYNDQPQHF
NA	NA	TRBJ1-5	TRBV5-4	TGTGCCAGCAGCTTGGGGGGGAAGATTGACCTTCAGCCCCAGCATTTT	CASSLGGKIDLQPQHF
NA	NA	TRBJ1-2	TRBV7-9	TGTGCCAGCAGCTTAGAGGGCAGGGGTGGCGGCTACACCTTC	CASSLEGRGGGYTF
NA	once	TRBJ1-5	TRBV15	TGTGCCACCAGCAGGGACTACGGGCATCAGCCCCAGCATTTT	CATSRDYGHQPQHF
NA	NA	TRBJ2-6	TRBV11-1	TGTGCCAGCAATCCGGGTGGGGCCAACGTCCTGACTTTC	CASNPGGANVLTF
TRBD2	NA	TRBJ2-5	TRBV30	TGTGCCTGGACGGGGGGACTACAAGAGACCCAGTACTTC	CAWTGGLQETQYF
NA	NA	TRBJ2-1	TRBV5-5	TGTGCCAGCAGCATGGGACCAGACAATGAGCAGTTCTTC	CASSMGPDNEQFF
NA	few	TRBJ1-1	TRBV7-2	TGTGCCAGCAGCTTACGACGGGGCGGGAGCAACATGAACACTGAAGCTTTCTTT	CASSLRRGGSNMNTEAFF
NA	NA	TRBJ1-2	TRBV9	TGTGCCAGCAGTACAGAGGTCCTTAGGGATGGCTACACCTTC	CASSTEVLRDGYTF
TRBD2	NA	TRBJ2-1	TRBV3-1/TRBV3-2	TGTGCCAGCAGCCCTCGCGGTAGCGGGGGTGACGAGCAGTTCTTC	CASSPRGSGGDEQFF
TRBD1	NA	TRBJ1-5	TRBV19	TGTGCCAGTAGTGACAGGGTGAACGGCAATCAGCCCCAGCATTTT	CASSDRVNGNQPQHF
NA	NA	TRBJ1-1	TRBV5-4	TGTGCCAGCAGACCTGTCGGGGGGGTGGACACTGAAGCTTTCTTT	CASRPVGGVDTEAFF
NA	NA	TRBJ1-3	TRBV3-1/TRBV3-2	TGTGCCAGCAGCCAAGAATCCGGAAACACCATATATTTT	CASSQESGNTIYF
NA	NA	TRBJ1-5	TRBV6-1	TGTGCCAGCAGTGCAGGGGTGGGGGGGGCCCCTAGAAGGGCCCAGCATTTT	CASSAGVGGAPRRAQHF
NA	NA	TRBJ2-3	TRBV5-4	TGTGCCAGCAGCTTGGGCCAGCTCGGCACAGATACGCAGTATTTT	CASSLGQLGTDTQYF
TRBD1	NA	TRBJ1-1	TRBV27	TGTGCCAGCAGTTTAACCCGGGACAGGGGTACTGAAGCTTTCTTT	CASSLTRDRGTEAFF
NA	NA	TRBJ1-6	TRBV6-5	TGTGCCAGCAGTTACTCGAGGGAGAATAATTCACCCCTCCACTTT	CASSYSRENNSPLHF
NA	NA	TRBJ2-1	TRBV4-2	TGTGCCAGCAGCCAAACTCGGGACACGGGCCGGGGTGAGCAGTTCTTC	CASSQTRDTGRGEQFF
NA	NA	TRBJ2-2	TRBV7-8	TGTGCCAGCAGCTTGGGGACAACGAACACCGGGGAGCTGTTTTTT	CASSLGTTNTGELFF